This entry describes one T cell receptor beta chain. This specimen comes from a study of blood T cell repertoires in COVID-19. Study-level information: Sites in the United States, Italy and Spain provided acute and convalescent COVID-19 samples. Sample material is recorded as cDNA or gDNA derived from T cells, B-cell-depleted T cells, or PBMCs.

The protocol was immunoSEQ multiplex PCR, while the TCRdb copy is restricted to in-frame clones and leaves out a portion. The repertoire holds 200,000 to 250,000 clones, with less than 90% as singletons. The age range of participants was 18 to 89 years, with residence in about 25 US areas. Participants' reported clinical history set cohort assignment. CDR1 is LNHDA, CDR2 SQIVND, per germline (reference sequence). This CDR3 contains 16 residues. With 3 bases removed from V and 1 base from J, the gap between germline ends came to 13 bases. Sample: PBMCs or T cells enriched from blood (not recorded which). The chain uses TRBV19 and TRBJ2-4, with D possibly TRBD2 on 5 matching bases. This TCR derives from a woman aged 25-40 years who had recovered from COVID-19. The CDR3 spells CASSISVGGAKNIQYF. Here the CDR3 DNA reads TGTGCCAGTAGTATTAGCGTCGGTGGGGCCAAAAACATTCAGTACTTC.